Listed below are T cell receptor beta chains from one sample, sequenced in a study of STAT3 mutations in large granular lymphocyte leukemia. Assay used: immunoSEQ multiplex PCR; TCRdb lists only in-frame clones, some missing. The sample comprises approximately 42,000 clones, roughly three quarters of which are singletons, and around 0.43% rests with the top ten. The sequencing input was PBMCs. The receptors were sampled from a human donor with T large granular lymphocyte leukemia. Some clones in this sample may be carry-over from other donors' samples. CDR3s include the opening cysteine and the closing phenylalanine or tryptophan. D genes are given only for firm matches. Part of the rows lack a size; the others show once, few, many or a class for expanded clones.

few NA TRBJ1-5 TRBV7-9 TGTGCCAGCAGCTTGTCGGCAGGGCCCTCGCCCCAGCATTTT CASSLSAGPSPQHF
NA NA TRBJ2-4 TRBV9 TGTGCCAGCAGCGTAGCTTGGGTAGCCAAAAACATTCAGTACTTC CASSVAWVAKNIQYF
NA NA TRBJ1-6 TRBV19 TGTGCCAGTACCACCCCGACGGGTTTCTATAATTCACCCCTCCACTTT CASTTPTGFYNSPLHF
NA NA TRBJ1-2 TRBV5-5 TGTGCCAGCAGCCGAGACAGATACTATGGCTACACCTTC CASSRDRYYGYTF
NA NA TRBJ1-5 TRBV6-4 TGTGCCACCTCCCCAGTGCCCGACAATCAGCCCCAGCATTTT CATSPVPDNQPQHF
NA TRBD1 TRBJ2-2 TRBV14 TGTGCCAGCAGCCCCCGGACAGGCCTGAACACCGGGGAGCTGTTTTTT CASSPRTGLNTGELFF
NA NA TRBJ2-2 TRBV9 TGTGCCAGCAGCACCCAGGGGTGGGCCACCGGGGAGCTGTTTTTT CASSTQGWATGELFF
NA TRBD2 TRBJ2-1 TRBV9 TGTGCCAGCAGCGTAGCAGCGGGGGGGAGTAGCTCCTACAATGAGCAGTTCTTC CASSVAAGGSSSYNEQFF
NA NA TRBJ2-7 TRBV13 TGTGCCAGCAGCTTAAGGGCGGCGTACGAGCAGTACTTC CASSLRAAYEQYF
few NA TRBJ1-1 TRBV12-2 TGTGCAAGTCGCTTAGGACCGGACGGCGAAGCTTTCTTT CASRLGPDGEAFF